This entry concerns a single TCR beta chain. Its antigen is not identified. These data belong to a study of multiple sclerosis patients with progressive multifocal leukoencephalopathy. Study results and caveats: Before and during natalizumab, the clones expanded at PML already existed.

CDR3 length equals 11 residues. Germline values: CDR1 GTSNPN, CDR2 SVGIG (reference sequence). Time point defined: before natalizumab initiation. Prior interferon beta treatment was universal, and the PML patients were all female. Before the first natalizumab infusion, T0 blood samples were taken. The survey-level immunoSEQ assay was used. Using immunoSEQ multiplex PCR, the repertoire was profiled, and TCRdb retains in-frame clones only, with some absent. The sample carries around 32,000 clones, about 92% recorded once. This sequence originates from a man younger than 45 with multiple sclerosis. The sequenced sample consisted of PBMCs. This chain uses TRBV30 with TRBJ2-5; weak D call: TRBD1 (6 bases). The assigned J gene may be wrong: the sequence end matches TRBJ2-7 better. CDR3 nucleotides: TGTGCCTGGGGACAGACCTACGAGCAGTACTTC. It specifies CAWGQTYEQYF.